The 9 T cell receptor beta chains below were found in one sample sequenced in a study of T cells after posttransplantation cyclophosphamide. Cyclophosphamide on days +3 and +4 followed busulfan-fludarabine conditioning and a marrow graft. This table comes from immunoSEQ multiplex PCR, and its TCRdb copy is limited to in-frame clones, with some not included. The profile shows some 37,000 clones, roughly 78% of them singletons. Here the sequenced sample was CD4+ T cells sorted from blood, taken 1,800 to 2,000 days after a stem cell transplant with posttransplant cyclophosphamide. The receptor source for this set is a female patient in her 40s who received an allogeneic stem cell transplant from a related donor, was CMV-positive, and had no GVHD. These T cells may partly come from the graft donor.

The genes are TRBV19 and TRBJ1-2, with a possible D match to TRBD1 (6 bases). Trimming took off 5 bases at V and 8 bases at J, with 15 bases between the two ends. The CDR3 contains 13 residues. The germline gives CDR1 LNHDA, CDR2 SQIVND (reference sequence). CDR3 sequence: CASSSPLGAGYTF. The CDR3 DNA reads TGTGCCAGTAGTTCCCCTCTGGGGGCGGGCTACACCTTC.

The CDR3, as DNA: TGTGCCAGCAGCTTAGGGACAGGACGCACAGATACGCAGTATTTT. This codes for CASSLGTGRTDTQYF. The genes are TRBV7-2 and TRBJ2-3, with TRBD1 identical over 7 bases. The CDR3 consists of 15 residues. Looked up from germline, CDR1 is SGHTA and CDR2 is FQGNSA. Trimming took 1 base from V and 1 from J; bases not matched to a gene: 2.

The chain is built from TRBV11-2 and TRBJ1-5; D might be TRBD1 (5 bases). V was shortened by 5 bases and J by 0 bases, with 8 bases between the two germline ends. The CDR3 extends over 14 amino acids. The germline V gene has CDR1 SGHAT and CDR2 FQNNGV. CDR3: CASSPTDSNQPQHF. The CDR3 DNA reads as TGTGCCAGCAGCCCGACAGATAGCAATCAGCCCCAGCATTTT.

The chain carries TRBV13 and TRBJ2-2, with 9 bases fitting TRBD2. The length of the CDR3 is 17 residues. The J segment lost 1 base and the V segment lost 4 bases, leaving 7 bases of the junction unmatched. Germline lookup yields CDR1 PRHDT and CDR2 FYEKMQ (reference sequence). The CDR3 region has the DNA TGTGCCAGCAGCTCCTCCGGACTAGCGCAGAACACCGGGGAGCTGTTTTTT. Its translation: CASSSSGLAQNTGELFF.

The J gene is TRBJ2-1, the V gene TRBV6-6; TRBD2 matches at 8 bases. The V segment lost 2 bases and the J segment 7 bases; nucleotides outside the gene matches: 7. CDR1 MNHNY and CDR2 SVGAGI come from the germline V gene (reference sequence). The length of the CDR3 is 15 residues. This CDR3 reads CASSYGGGLQNEQFF. The CDR3 DNA sequence: TGTGCCAGCAGTTACGGCGGGGGGCTACAGAATGAGCAGTTCTTC.

This rearrangement joins TRBV27 to TRBJ1-1; 8 bases map to TRBD1. CDR3 length: 13 amino acids. Trimming at V came to 2 bases and at J to 10 bases, leaving 6 bases not matched to a gene. Germline V gives CDR1 MNHEY, CDR2 SMNVEV (reference sequence). CDR3 residues: CASSLTRTGTAFF. CDR3 in DNA: TGTGCCAGCAGTTTAACGAGGACAGGGACAGCTTTCTTT.

J is TRBJ2-3 and V is TRBV9, with TRBD1 identical over 8 bases. CDR1 and CDR2 (germline): SGDLS, YYNGEE. V lost 4 bases to trimming and J lost 5 bases; unmatched junction nucleotides: 9. This CDR3 comprises 15 residues. The CDR3 here is CASSRHQGAQDTQYF. The CDR3 DNA sequence: TGTGCCAGCAGCAGACATCAGGGGGCTCAAGATACGCAGTATTTT.

This chain links TRBV2 with TRBJ1-2; D unclear. Germline CDR1 SNHLY, CDR2 FYNNEI. V was cut by 1 base and J by 2 bases, with 11 bases left in between. The CDR3 has 15 residues. The CDR3 here is CASSEGSGKNYGYTF. DNA of the CDR3: TGTGCCAGCAGTGAAGGGAGCGGGAAGAACTATGGCTACACCTTC.

This rearrangement joins TRBV12-5 to TRBJ1-1; no clear D gene. This CDR3 is built from 17 residues. The V end lost 2 bases, the J end lost 4 bases, and 20 bases lay between the germline ends. The V gene's germline CDR1 is LGHNT and CDR2 FRNRAP. CDR3 coding DNA: TGTGCTAGTGGTTTGCCTCTAGGAGGAATGGCTCGCACTGAAGCTTTCTTT. Encoded protein: CASGLPLGGMARTEAFF.